Following are 26 T cell receptor beta chains from one sample sequenced in a study of T cell changes during pregnancy in multiple sclerosis. Assay: immunoSEQ multiplex PCR; the TCRdb copy retains only in-frame clones and omits some. The sample gives 45,000 to 60,000 clones, around 94% of which show up once; approximately 0.4% is in the top ten. The sample in question was CD4+ T cells from peripheral blood mononuclear cells, obtained before pregnancy. The origin of the receptors is a female donor with multiple sclerosis, enrolled in a pregnancy study.

The V gene is TRBV6-1, the J gene TRBJ1-2; D remains ambiguous. The CDR3 has 11 residues. V dropped 7 bases and J dropped 4 bases, with 7 bases sitting between them. The germline V gene encodes CDR1 MNHNS and CDR2 SASEGT. The CDR3 protein is CASTEGYGYTF. CDR3 bases: TGTGCCAGCACCGAGGGCTATGGCTACACCTTC.

This sequence joins TRBV29-1 and TRBJ2-1, with TRBD1 matching 11 bases. V shed 7 bases and J 9 bases; nucleotides not matched to a gene: 5. Per germline, CDR1 SQVTM and CDR2 ANQGSEA. The CDR3 extends over 12 amino acids. CDR3 protein: CSAGQGAAEQFF. The CDR3 nucleotides are TGCAGCGCAGGACAGGGGGCAGCTGAGCAGTTCTTC.

The J gene is TRBJ1-2, the V gene TRBV7-2; D is unresolved. CDR1 SGHTA and CDR2 FQGNSA come from the germline V gene. Between the trimmed V and J ends, which lost 3 bases and 4 bases, there was a span of 12 bases. This CDR3 contains 14 residues. This CDR3 reads CASSFTEQSYGYTF. CDR3 DNA: TGTGCCAGCAGCTTTACGGAGCAAAGCTATGGCTACACCTTC.

This clone was detected only once. The DNA for the CDR3 is TGTGCCAGCAGCTTGGGGACTAGTCCCTTCGTGATCTACGAGCAGTACTTC. Translated, it gives CASSLGTSPFVIYEQYF. The chain joins TRBV5-4 to TRBJ2-7, with 7 bases matching TRBD2. From germline, CDR1 is SGHNT and CDR2 YYREEE (reference sequence). With 0 bases clipped from V and 3 bases from J, the junction kept 12 bases outside the gene matches. The CDR3 is 17 amino acids.

The chain couples TRBV7-3 to TRBJ2-3, with D possibly TRBD2 on 6 matching bases. From germline, CDR1 is SGHTA and CDR2 FQGTGA. This CDR3 is 15 amino acids long. Trimming removed 1 base at V and 1 base at J, with 9 bases between. The CDR3 bases are TGTGCCAGCAGCTTAAGGGGGGTTGGCACAGATACGCAGTATTTT. It specifies CASSLRGVGTDTQYF.

The V call is TRBV28, the J call TRBJ2-3; 10 nucleotides agree with TRBD2. This CDR3 contains 16 residues. The ends lost 6 bases at V and 3 bases at J; junction bases unmatched: 9. Germline V CDR1 and CDR2: MDHEN, SYDVKM. CDR3 in amino acids: CASSNYPGLATDTQYF. The DNA of the CDR3 is TGTGCCAGCAGCAATTACCCGGGACTAGCGACAGATACGCAGTATTTT.

The chain couples TRBV28 to TRBJ2-5; TRBD1 aligns across 7 bases. With V trimmed by 5 bases and J by 2 bases, 5 bases remained unmatched. Germline assignment: CDR1 MDHEN and CDR2 SYDVKM. The CDR3 is made up of 14 amino acids. CDR3 sequence: CASSTRGQQETQYF. In DNA form, the CDR3 reads TGTGCCAGCAGTACTAGGGGACAGCAAGAGACCCAGTACTTC.

This clone was seen a single time. The chain has TRBV30 and TRBJ1-5, with TRBD1 identical over 8 bases. CDR3 size: 15 residues. The V and J ends lost 3 bases and 5 bases, in that order; junction bases with no gene match: 9. From germline, CDR1 is GTSNPN and CDR2 SVGIG (reference sequence). The CDR3, as DNA: TGTGCCTGGAGCACTTCTCAGGGGGCCTATCAGCCCCAGCATTTT. It is translated as CAWSTSQGAYQPQHF. Full variable domain (remainder filled in from reference TRBV30 and TRBJ1-5): SQTIHQWPATLVQPVGSPLSLECTVEGTSNPNLYWYRQAAGRGLQLLFYSVGIGQISSEVPQNLSASRPQDRQFILSSKKLLLSDSGFYLCAWSTSQGAYQPQHFGDGTRLSIL.

The chain links TRBV30 to TRBJ2-7, with 9 bases that match TRBD2. V was clipped by 1 base and J by 1 base; unmatched bases: 11. CDR3 length: 17 amino acids. Germline-derived CDR1 and CDR2 are GTSNPN and SVGIG (reference sequence). CDR3: CAWSAGTSLVRSYEQYF. CDR3 nucleotides: TGTGCCTGGAGTGCCGGGACTAGCCTCGTTAGGTCCTACGAGCAGTACTTC.

DNA for the CDR3: TGTGCCAGCAGCTTACAGGGGCCCACAGATACGCAGTATTTT. Residues: CASSLQGPTDTQYF. The chain combines TRBV11-2 with TRBJ2-3, with D possibly being TRBD1 (6 bases). V was cut by 2 bases and J by 2 bases, with 8 bases left in between. The V gene's germline CDR1 is SGHAT and CDR2 FQNNGV. The CDR3 spans 14 residues.

The rearrangement links TRBV19 to TRBJ2-7; D is perhaps TRBD2 (6 bases). The CDR3 length is 13 residues. V lost 4 bases and J 5 bases, leaving 12 bases between the germline ends. Germline assignment: CDR1 LNHDA and CDR2 SQIVND (reference sequence). As DNA, the CDR3 is TGTGCCAGTAGTACGGGGGTTGAGCACGAGCAGTACTTC. Protein product: CASSTGVEHEQYF.

The gene calls are TRBV19 and TRBJ2-2, with D tentatively TRBD2 (6 bases). Trimming took off 4 bases at V and 3 bases at J, with 15 bases between the two ends. The CDR3 runs to 16 residues. Per germline, CDR1 LNHDA and CDR2 SQIVND (reference sequence). CDR3 DNA: TGTGCCAGTAGTAGTTGGGACTTTTCATACACCGGGGAGCTGTTTTTT. This codes for CASSSWDFSYTGELFF.

The chain uses TRBV7-9 and TRBJ2-1; TRBD1 agrees at 8 bases. The CDR3 extends over 15 amino acids. Losses at the gene ends were 3 bases for V and 8 bases for J; bases not matched to a gene: 9. The germline V gene encodes CDR1 SEHNR and CDR2 FQNEAQ (reference sequence). The CDR3 DNA sequence: TGTGCCAGCAGCTTTTCCTCGACAGGGGAGGATGAGCAGTTCTTC. Its translation: CASSFSSTGEDEQFF. Based on the CDR3 plus reference TRBV7-9 and TRBJ2-1, the full variable domain is DTGVSQNPRHKITKRGQNVTFRCDPISEHNRLYWYRQTLGQGPEFLTYFQNEAQLEKSRLLSDRFSAERPKGSFSTLEIQRTEQGDSAMYLCASSFSSTGEDEQFFGPGTRLTVL.

J is TRBJ2-3 and V is TRBV6-1; D is perhaps TRBD2 (5 bases). Germline V gene data show CDR1 as MNHNS and CDR2 as SASEGT. This CDR3 region has 19 residues. Trimming pared 2 bases from V and 9 bases from J, leaving 30 bases between. CDR3 sequence reads: CASSESTPGGGSTWRTQYF. The CDR3 DNA reads TGTGCCAGCAGTGAAAGCACGCCCGGAGGAGGATCGACGTGGCGGACGCAGTATTTT.

The chain carries TRBV6-1 and TRBJ2-7, with D perhaps matching TRBD1 (5 bases). The CDR3 length is 14 residues. The germline V and J ends were trimmed by 3 bases and 2 bases, with 11 bases remaining between them. Germline V CDR1 and CDR2: MNHNS, SASEGT. The CDR3 DNA is TGTGCCAGCAGTGACAGGGCCCCCCCCTACGAGCAGTACTTC. Translating it yields CASSDRAPPYEQYF.

DNA for the CDR3: TGTGCCAGCAGTGAGGCAGATTCTAGCAATCAGCCCCAGCATTTT. Its translation: CASSEADSSNQPQHF. V gene TRBV6-1 combines with J gene TRBJ1-5; D is unresolved. The CDR3 runs to 15 residues. The germline CDR1 and CDR2 sequences are MNHNS and SASEGT. V dropped 3 bases and J dropped 0 bases, with 9 bases sitting between them.

The genes are TRBV7-9 and TRBJ2-7, with D maybe TRBD2 (6 bases). The V gene's germline CDR1 is SEHNR and CDR2 FQNEAQ (reference sequence). The V end lost 1 base, the J end lost 4 bases, and 8 bases lay between the germline ends. The CDR3 has 13 residues. The DNA of the CDR3 is TGTGCCAGCAGCTTAGTCGCGGGGTACGAGCAGTACTTC. Its translation is CASSLVAGYEQYF. The whole variable domain, filled in from reference TRBV7-9 and TRBJ2-7, reads DTGVSQNPRHKITKRGQNVTFRCDPISEHNRLYWYRQTLGQGPEFLTYFQNEAQLEKSRLLSDRFSAERPKGSFSTLEIQRTEQGDSAMYLCASSLVAGYEQYFGPGTRLTVT.

The CDR3 sequence: CASSLRDRDTDTQYF. The CDR3, as DNA: TGTGCCAGCAGTCTCCGGGACAGGGACACGGATACGCAGTATTTT. V gene TRBV27 combines with J gene TRBJ2-3; 9 bases are shared with TRBD1. Unmatched junction bases numbered 9, after V lost 5 bases and J lost 6 bases. The germline V gene has CDR1 MNHEY and CDR2 SMNVEV (reference sequence). The CDR3 is made up of 15 amino acids.

This chain's CDR3 is CASHEQGSVSSYNEQFF. CDR3 DNA: TGTGCCAGCCACGAACAGGGGTCGGTTAGCTCCTACAATGAGCAGTTCTTC. The chain is built from TRBV28 and TRBJ2-1; 7 nucleotides agree with TRBD1. This CDR3 region has 17 residues. The V gene's germline CDR1 is MDHEN and CDR2 SYDVKM. The V segment lost 8 bases and the J segment 0 bases; nucleotides outside the gene matches: 13.

This sequence joins TRBV7-9 and TRBJ2-5; D is perhaps TRBD1 (6 bases). V lost 6 bases to trimming and J lost 2 bases, with 13 bases between them. Germline V gene data show CDR1 as SEHNR and CDR2 as FQNEAQ (reference sequence). CDR3 size: 14 residues. Here the CDR3 DNA reads TGTGCCAGCAGGAACCGGGACAAACAAGAGACCCAGTACTTC. Protein: CASRNRDKQETQYF. Drawing the rest from reference TRBV7-9 and TRBJ2-5, the complete variable domain is DTGVSQNPRHKITKRGQNVTFRCDPISEHNRLYWYRQTLGQGPEFLTYFQNEAQLEKSRLLSDRFSAERPKGSFSTLEIQRTEQGDSAMYLCASRNRDKQETQYFGPGTRLLVL.

V and J are TRBV28 and TRBJ2-5, with TRBD2 matching 8 bases. The CDR3 covers 16 residues. The V segment lost 7 bases and the J segment 3 bases; nucleotides outside the gene matches: 13. Germline CDR1 reads MDHEN; CDR2 reads SYDVKM. CDR3 loop: CASTYSGTRGEETQYF. CDR3 nucleotides: TGTGCCAGCACTTACTCCGGGACTAGAGGGGAAGAGACCCAGTACTTC.

The chain joins TRBV5-5 to TRBJ1-5; no clear D. Germline V gene data show CDR1 as SGHKS and CDR2 as YYEKEE (reference sequence). The CDR3 has 15 residues. V was clipped by 2 bases and J by 0 bases, with 9 bases between them. This CDR3 is CASSFNSHSNQPQHF. The CDR3 DNA reads as TGTGCCAGCAGCTTTAACAGTCATAGCAATCAGCCCCAGCATTTT.

The gene calls are TRBV18 and TRBJ2-1; TRBD2 aligns across 8 bases. Per the germline V gene, CDR1 is KGHSH and CDR2 is LQKENI. The CDR3 spans 13 residues. V lost 5 bases and J lost 9; bases outside the gene matches: 6. CDR3 coding DNA: TGTGCCAGCTCAGCGGGAGGAGGCGGTGAGCAGTTCTTC. It translates to CASSAGGGGEQFF.

In its sample, this clone was seen once. This chain connects TRBV6-5 to TRBJ2-7; 7 bases line up with TRBD2. Germline trimming cut 6 bases from V and 4 bases from J; bases unmatched to any gene: 6. The CDR3 totals 13 residues. Germline CDR1 reads MNHEY; CDR2 reads SVGAGI. Here the CDR3 reads CASRKREGYEQYF. The CDR3 DNA reads TGTGCCAGCAGAAAGCGGGAAGGTTACGAGCAGTACTTC.

J is TRBJ2-1 and V is TRBV7-3; tentatively, D is TRBD1 (5 bases). Trimming pared 5 bases from V and 8 bases from J, leaving 13 bases between. The CDR3 spans 13 residues. Germline values: CDR1 SGHTA, CDR2 FQGTGA. In DNA, the CDR3 is TGTGCCAGCAGCCCGGCCAGGGTAGATGAGCAGTTCTTC. Protein sequence: CASSPARVDEQFF.

This clone has only one observation. The rearrangement uses TRBV23-1 and TRBJ2-7, with D maybe TRBD2 (6 bases). TRBV23-1 is given ORF status, its function remaining uncertain. Trimming pared 1 base from V and 0 bases from J, leaving 13 bases between. The CDR3 sequence is 16 residues long. The chain's CDR3 is CASSQCPGLYSYEQYF. As DNA, the CDR3 is TGCGCCAGCAGTCAATGTCCGGGACTCTACTCCTACGAGCAGTACTTC.